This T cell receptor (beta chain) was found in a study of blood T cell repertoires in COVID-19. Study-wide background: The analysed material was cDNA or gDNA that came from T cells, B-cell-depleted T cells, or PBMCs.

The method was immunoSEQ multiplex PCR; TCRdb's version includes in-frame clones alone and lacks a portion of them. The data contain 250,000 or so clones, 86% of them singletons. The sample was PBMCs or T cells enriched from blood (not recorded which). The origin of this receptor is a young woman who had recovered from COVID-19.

The CDR3 nucleotides read TGCGCCAGCAGCCTAAATACAGGGGCGGTCACAGATACGCAGTATTTT. This sequence encodes CASSLNTGAVTDTQYF. This sequence joins TRBV5-1 and TRBJ2-3; 7 bases agree with TRBD1. The germline V gene encodes CDR1 SGHRS and CDR2 YFSETQ. The CDR3 is 16 residues long. Trimming took 4 bases from V and 2 from J; bases not matched to a gene: 10.